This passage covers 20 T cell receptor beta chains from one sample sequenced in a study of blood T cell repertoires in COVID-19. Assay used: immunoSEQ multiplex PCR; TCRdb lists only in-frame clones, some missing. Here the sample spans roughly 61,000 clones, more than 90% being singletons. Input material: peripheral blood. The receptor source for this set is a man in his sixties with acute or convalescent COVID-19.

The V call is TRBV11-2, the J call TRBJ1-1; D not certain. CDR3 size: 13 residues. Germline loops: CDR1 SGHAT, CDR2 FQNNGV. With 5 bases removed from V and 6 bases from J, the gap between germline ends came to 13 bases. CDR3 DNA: TGTGCCAGCAGCCCCGTCCGTAGCCCTGAAGCTTTCTTT. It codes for CASSPVRSPEAFF.

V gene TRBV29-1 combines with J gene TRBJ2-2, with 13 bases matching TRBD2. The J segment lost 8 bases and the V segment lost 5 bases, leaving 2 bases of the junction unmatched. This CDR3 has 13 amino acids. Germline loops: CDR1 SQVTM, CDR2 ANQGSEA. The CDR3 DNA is TGCAGCGTTTTACTAGCGGGAGGGGGGGAGCTGTTTTTT. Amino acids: CSVLLAGGGELFF.

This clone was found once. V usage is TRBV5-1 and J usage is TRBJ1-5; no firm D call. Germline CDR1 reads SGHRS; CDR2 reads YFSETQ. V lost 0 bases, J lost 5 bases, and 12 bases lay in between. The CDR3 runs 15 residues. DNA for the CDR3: TGCGCCAGCAGCTTGGAGGGAGGATCTCATCAGCCCCAGCATTTT. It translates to CASSLEGGSHQPQHF.

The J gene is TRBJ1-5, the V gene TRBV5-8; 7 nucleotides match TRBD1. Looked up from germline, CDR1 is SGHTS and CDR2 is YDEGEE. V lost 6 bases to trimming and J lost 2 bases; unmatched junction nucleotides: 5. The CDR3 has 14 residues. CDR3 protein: CASNGGQGNQPQHF. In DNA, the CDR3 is TGTGCCAGCAATGGAGGACAGGGCAATCAGCCCCAGCATTTT.

The CDR3 DNA reads as TGTGCCAGCAGCTTAGCGGGAGATTGGTCAGATACGCAGTATTTT. This sequence encodes CASSLAGDWSDTQYF. The rearrangement links TRBV11-1 to TRBJ2-3; a possible D gene is TRBD2 (5 bases). Germline assignment: CDR1 SGHAT and CDR2 FQDESV (reference sequence). Trimming pared 0 bases from V and 4 bases from J, leaving 11 bases between. The CDR3 covers 15 residues. Using reference TRBV11-1 and TRBJ2-3 for the parts outside the CDR3, the full variable domain is EAEVAQSPRYKITEKSQAVAFWCDPISGHATLYWYRQILGQGPELLVQFQDESVVDDSQLPKDRFSAERLKGVDSTLKIQPAELGDSAMYLCASSLAGDWSDTQYFGPGTRLTVL.

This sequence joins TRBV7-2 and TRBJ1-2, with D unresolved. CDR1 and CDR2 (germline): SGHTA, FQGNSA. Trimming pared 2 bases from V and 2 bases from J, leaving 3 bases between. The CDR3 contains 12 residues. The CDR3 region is CASSLQNYGYTF. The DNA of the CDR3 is TGTGCCAGCAGCTTACAAAACTATGGCTACACCTTC.

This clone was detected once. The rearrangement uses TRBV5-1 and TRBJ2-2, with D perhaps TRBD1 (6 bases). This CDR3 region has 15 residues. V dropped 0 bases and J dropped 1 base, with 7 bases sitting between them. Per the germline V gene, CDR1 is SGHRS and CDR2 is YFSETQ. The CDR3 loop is CASSLVRGNTGELFF. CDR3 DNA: TGCGCCAGCAGCTTGGTCAGGGGGAACACCGGGGAGCTGTTTTTT.

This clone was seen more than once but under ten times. The CDR3: CASSALVSGDDTIYF. DNA of the CDR3: TGTGCCAGCAGCGCCCTTGTCTCAGGGGACGACACCATATATTTT. The chain employs TRBV9 and TRBJ1-3, with D possibly being TRBD1 (6 bases). V was clipped by 3 bases and J by 8 bases, with 18 bases between them. The CDR3 length is 15 residues. Looked up from germline, CDR1 is SGDLS and CDR2 is YYNGEE.

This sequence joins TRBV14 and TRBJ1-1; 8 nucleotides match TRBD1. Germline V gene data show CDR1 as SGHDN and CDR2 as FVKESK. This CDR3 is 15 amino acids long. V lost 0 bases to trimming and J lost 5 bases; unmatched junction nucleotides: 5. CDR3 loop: CASSQDQGAGTEAFF. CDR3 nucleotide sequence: TGTGCCAGCAGCCAAGATCAGGGGGCAGGAACTGAAGCTTTCTTT.

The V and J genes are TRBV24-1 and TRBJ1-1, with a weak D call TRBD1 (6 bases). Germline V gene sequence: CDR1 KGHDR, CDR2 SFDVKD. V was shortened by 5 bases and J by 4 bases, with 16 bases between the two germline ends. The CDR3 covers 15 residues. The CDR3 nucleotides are TGTGCCACCAGTGGCACAGGGCTTCAGGGCACTGAAGCTTTCTTT. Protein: CATSGTGLQGTEAFF.

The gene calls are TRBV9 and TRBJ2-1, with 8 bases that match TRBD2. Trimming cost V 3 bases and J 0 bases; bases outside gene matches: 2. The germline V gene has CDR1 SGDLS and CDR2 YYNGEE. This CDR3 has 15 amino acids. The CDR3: CASSESGSSYNEQFF. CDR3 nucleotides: TGTGCCAGCAGCGAAAGCGGGAGCTCCTACAATGAGCAGTTCTTC.

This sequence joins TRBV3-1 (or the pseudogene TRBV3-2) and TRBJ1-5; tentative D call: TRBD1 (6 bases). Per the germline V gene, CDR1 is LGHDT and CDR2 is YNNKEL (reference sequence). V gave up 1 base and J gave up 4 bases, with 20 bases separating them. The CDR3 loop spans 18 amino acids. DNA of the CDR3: TGTGCCAGCAGCCAAGCCCTAAACGCCAGGGGTGGAAATCAGCCCCAGCATTTT. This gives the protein CASSQALNARGGNQPQHF.

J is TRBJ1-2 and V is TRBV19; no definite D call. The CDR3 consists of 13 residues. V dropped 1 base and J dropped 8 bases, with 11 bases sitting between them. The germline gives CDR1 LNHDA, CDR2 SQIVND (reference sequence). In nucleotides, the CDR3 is TGTGCCAGTAGTATAGGAGACGGGTCCGGCTACACCTTC. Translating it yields CASSIGDGSGYTF. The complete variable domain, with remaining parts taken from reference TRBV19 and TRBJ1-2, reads DGGITQSPKYLFRKEGQNVTLSCEQNLNHDAMYWYRQDPGQGLRLIYYSQIVNDFQKGDIAEGYSVSREKKESFPLTVTSAQKNPTAFYLCASSIGDGSGYTFGSGTRLTVV.

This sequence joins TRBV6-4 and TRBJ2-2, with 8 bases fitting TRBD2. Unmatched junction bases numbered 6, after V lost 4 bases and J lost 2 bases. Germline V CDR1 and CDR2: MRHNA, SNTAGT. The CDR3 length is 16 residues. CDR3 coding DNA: TGTGCCAGCAGTGTTGGCAGCGGGAGCAACACCGGGGAGCTGTTTTTT. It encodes CASSVGSGSNTGELFF.

This CDR3 reads CASSLTGGAKVVESPLHF. CDR3 nucleotides: TGTGCCAGCAGCCTGACAGGGGGCGCAAAGGTAGTAGAATCACCCCTCCACTTT. V gene TRBV3-1 (or the pseudogene TRBV3-2) combines with J gene TRBJ1-6; TRBD1 agrees at 10 bases. V dropped 4 bases and J dropped 10; count of bases not matched to a gene: 16. From germline, CDR1 is LGHDT and CDR2 YNNKEL (reference sequence). The CDR3 has 18 residues.

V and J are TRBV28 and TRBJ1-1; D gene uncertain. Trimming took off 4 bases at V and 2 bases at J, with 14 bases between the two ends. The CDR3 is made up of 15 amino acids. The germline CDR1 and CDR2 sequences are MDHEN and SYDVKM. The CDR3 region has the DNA TGTGCCAGCAGTTATCCTGGCGGGGAAAACACTGAAGCTTTCTTT. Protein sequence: CASSYPGGENTEAFF. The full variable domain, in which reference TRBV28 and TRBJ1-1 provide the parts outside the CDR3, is DVKVTQSSRYLVKRTGEKVFLECVQDMDHENMFWYRQDPGLGLRLIYFSYDVKMKEKGDIPEGYSVSREKKERFSLILESASTNQTSMYLCASSYPGGENTEAFFGQGTRLTVV.

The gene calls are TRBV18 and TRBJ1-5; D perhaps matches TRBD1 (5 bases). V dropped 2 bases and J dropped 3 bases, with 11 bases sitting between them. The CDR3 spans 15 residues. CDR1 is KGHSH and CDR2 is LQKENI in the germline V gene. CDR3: CASSPSGGNNQPQHF. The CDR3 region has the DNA TGTGCCAGCTCACCAAGTGGGGGGAACAATCAGCCCCAGCATTTT.

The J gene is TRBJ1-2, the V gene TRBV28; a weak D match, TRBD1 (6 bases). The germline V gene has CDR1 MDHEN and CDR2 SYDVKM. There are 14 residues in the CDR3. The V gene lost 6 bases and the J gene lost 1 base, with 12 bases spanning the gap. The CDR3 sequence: CASSLGHSNYGYTF. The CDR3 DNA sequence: TGTGCCAGCAGCCTGGGACACAGTAACTATGGCTACACCTTC.

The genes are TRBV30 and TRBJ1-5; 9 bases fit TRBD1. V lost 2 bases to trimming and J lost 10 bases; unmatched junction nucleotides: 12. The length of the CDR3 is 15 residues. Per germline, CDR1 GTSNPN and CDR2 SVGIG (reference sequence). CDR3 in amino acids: CAWSRGQGTPRPQHF. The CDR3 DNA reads TGTGCCTGGAGTCGGGGACAGGGCACACCTCGCCCCCAGCATTTT.

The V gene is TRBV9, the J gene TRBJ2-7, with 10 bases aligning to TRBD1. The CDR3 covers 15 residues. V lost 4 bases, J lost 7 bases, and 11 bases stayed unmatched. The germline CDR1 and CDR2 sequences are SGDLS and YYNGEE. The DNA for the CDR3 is TGTGCCAGCAGCTCCACCGGGACAGGGGCACGGGAGCAGTACTTC. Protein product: CASSSTGTGAREQYF.